A few counts support the clone carrying this T cell receptor beta chain. Its antigen is currently unknown. The PCR had 60 Vbeta and 13 Jbeta primers. TCRdb's table, derived via immunoSEQ multiplex PCR, lists solely in-frame clones and lacks some. The top ten hold 2.1% of the sample, which has about 90,000 clones, approximately 84% seen once. V lost 5 bases, J lost 3 bases, and 9 bases lay in between. Germline-derived CDR1 and CDR2 are SGHNT and YENEEA. The CDR3 runs to 13 residues. The data were obtained in a study of cytomegalovirus exposure and HLA in healthy donors. Study background: Within an early data release were around 87 million unique TCRs drawn from HLA-typed donors. Findings of the study overall: With later analysis, a missense DCLRE1C variant became linked to TCR beta V- and J-gene trimming.

The specimen was PBMCs. This clonotype was obtained from a man younger than 35 in good health and CMV-seronegative. The chain combines TRBV11-3 with TRBJ2-3; D ambiguous. CDR3 in DNA: TGTGCCAGCAGCAACCCAGAAACAGATACGCAGTATTTT. This codes for CASSNPETDTQYF.